This record covers a single T cell receptor beta chain. Its antigen is still unknown. This sample is drawn from a study of regulatory T cells in long-lasting Graves disease. Sequencing libraries for TCR beta were prepared with iRepertoire HTBI primers and Arm-PCR of CDR3 regions. MiXCR, run by TCRdb on the multiplex PCR reads, gives a single entry per CDR3 protein. The table lists around 360,000 distinct CDR3 sequences, 15% to 20% of them singletons, with 20% to 25% in the top ten. CDR3 size: 17 residues. V trimming: 0 bases; J trimming: 4 bases; junction bases outside the gene matches: 8. Looked up from germline, CDR1 is DFQATT and CDR2 is SNEGSKA (reference sequence). Documented time point: newly diagnosed GD, antithyroid drugs for less than 3 months. Researchers made the TCR library from RNA that was extracted from PBMCs. Study-wide findings and caveats: Persistent disease showed a preference for TRBV28, TRBJ1-2 and TRBJ2-5. Analysis covered peripheral blood alone, not thyroid tissue.

These data were also filed under a second study, of T cells in Graves' hyperthyroidism and ophthalmopathy. That paper notes: The definition of stable Graves' hyperthyroidism was no ophthalmopathy progression within 18 months. Pregnant or lactating patients were excluded, as were those with uncontrolled infection or other autoimmune disease.

The sample here was peripheral blood mononuclear cells (PBMCs), taken at new diagnosis, from a patient treated with antithyroid drugs. The rearrangement uses TRBV20-1 and TRBJ2-1, with 11 bases matching TRBD2. This clonotype was obtained from a woman younger than 35 with Graves disease. CDR3 protein: CSARDLGLADPYNEQFF. The CDR3 DNA reads as TGCAGTGCTAGAGATTTGGGACTAGCGGATCCTTACAATGAGCAGTTCTTC.